A single sample gave rise to the 6 T cell receptor beta chains below, sequenced in a study of cytomegalovirus exposure and HLA in healthy donors. 13 Jbeta primers and 60 Vbeta primers were used for the PCR. Only in-frame clones appear in the TCRdb table, and some are missing; sequencing was by immunoSEQ multiplex PCR. The sample lists about 110,000 clones; roughly 70% were seen once. Sequences were obtained from PBMCs. Receptors were obtained from a woman aged 30 to 39 in good health and CMV-seronegative.

The rearrangement uses TRBV9 and TRBJ1-1, with D possibly matching TRBD1 (5 bases). Trimming cost V 3 bases and J 1 base, with 16 bases left between them. The V gene's germline CDR1 is SGDLS and CDR2 YYNGEE. CDR3 length equals 16 residues. CDR3 protein: CASSGASGNPNTEAFF. CDR3 coding DNA: TGTGCCAGCAGCGGGGCGTCAGGGAACCCGAACACTGAAGCTTTCTTT.

The chain combines TRBV2 with TRBJ2-3; the match to TRBD1 covers 11 bases. V trimming: 4 bases; J trimming: 11 bases; junction bases outside the gene matches: 8. Germline CDR1 and CDR2: SNHLY and FYNNEI. CDR3 size: 14 residues. CDR3: CASSGGQGAWVQYF. DNA of the CDR3: TGTGCCAGCAGTGGCGGACAGGGGGCTTGGGTGCAGTATTTT.

V gene TRBV19 combines with J gene TRBJ1-2; D not certain. The length of the CDR3 is 13 residues. The V and J ends lost 6 bases and 2 bases respectively, with 10 bases between them. Germline V gene lookup returns CDR1 LNHDA and CDR2 SQIVND (reference sequence). This CDR3 reads CASRYSPNYGYTF. In DNA, the CDR3 is TGTGCCAGTAGGTACAGTCCGAACTATGGCTACACCTTC.

The chain combines TRBV2 with TRBJ1-2; D is undetermined. CDR3 length: 13 amino acids. V dropped 8 bases and J dropped 7 bases, with 17 bases sitting between them. Germline loops: CDR1 SNHLY, CDR2 FYNNEI. The CDR3 loop reads CASVEWGEGGYTF. In DNA, the CDR3 is TGTGCCAGCGTGGAGTGGGGAGAGGGTGGCTACACCTTC.

The genes are TRBV28 and TRBJ2-1; 10 nucleotides match TRBD2. V trimming: 4 bases; J trimming: 5 bases; junction bases outside the gene matches: 17. Per germline, CDR1 MDHEN and CDR2 SYDVKM. This CDR3 region has 19 residues. The CDR3 here is CASSSYQPLAGLADNEQFF. In DNA form, the CDR3 reads TGTGCCAGCAGTTCGTACCAACCACTAGCGGGGTTAGCAGACAATGAGCAGTTCTTC.

The V and J genes are TRBV4-2 and TRBJ2-2; 7 bases match TRBD1. The germline V gene has CDR1 LGHNA and CDR2 YNFKEQ. V lost 3 bases to trimming and J lost 8 bases; unmatched junction nucleotides: 9. The CDR3 contains 15 residues. CDR3 bases: TGTGCCAGCAGCCAGCTACAGGGGAGATCTGGGGAGCTGTTTTTT. It specifies CASSQLQGRSGELFF.